Listed here are 25 T cell receptor beta chains from one sample, sequenced in a study of CD8 T cells in ankylosing spondylitis. No antigen has been assigned to these receptors. General study findings and limits: Eight or nine highly homologous variants formed a TCR beta motif that appeared characteristic of ankylosing spondylitis blood.

MiXCR was run by TCRdb on the 5' RACE reads, yielding one entry per CDR3 protein. The sample lists 350,000 to 450,000 distinct CDR3 sequences, roughly 27% seen once, with roughly 0.8% in the top ten. Sequencing used blood, either unsorted or a sorted T cell fraction (not recorded which). The receptors were gathered from a male donor with ankylosing spondylitis.

The chain links TRBV20-1 to TRBJ2-5, with 9 bases fitting TRBD2. CDR3 length: 13 residues. J lost 3 bases, V lost 1 base, and 0 bases had no gene match. Germline V CDR1 and CDR2: DFQATT, SNEGSKA (reference sequence). CDR3 in DNA: TGCAGTGCTAGAGGACTAGCGGAAGAGACCCAGTACTTC. Its translation: CSARGLAEETQYF.

This clonotype was detected only a few times. The chain carries TRBV19 and TRBJ2-7, with D possibly being TRBD1 or TRBD2 (5 bases each). Looked up from germline, CDR1 is LNHDA and CDR2 is SQIVND (reference sequence). The CDR3 loop spans 12 amino acids. V was pared by 5 bases and J by 5 bases, with 10 bases between. The CDR3 nucleotides read TGTGCCAGTAGTGTCACGGGGCACGAGCAGTACTTC. It encodes CASSVTGHEQYF.

CDR3 in DNA: TGCAGTGCTAGAGATAGGCGGGAGATAGGCGAGCAGTACTTC. This sequence encodes CSARDRREIGEQYF. The V gene is TRBV20-1, the J gene TRBJ2-7, with 7 positions matching TRBD2. The V gene's germline CDR1 is DFQATT and CDR2 SNEGSKA (reference sequence). CDR3 size: 14 residues. The ends lost 0 bases at V and 6 bases at J; junction bases unmatched: 8.

V usage is TRBV12-3 or TRBV12-4 and J usage is TRBJ2-2, with D possibly matching TRBD2 (6 bases). With 3 bases removed from V and 2 bases from J, the gap between germline ends came to 7 bases. This CDR3 is built from 14 residues. The CDR3 reads CASSFGGNTGELFF. The CDR3 nucleotides read TGTGCCAGCAGTTTCGGGGGAAACACCGGGGAGCTGTTTTTT.

The chain is built from TRBV29-1 and TRBJ1-1; TRBD1 aligns across 7 bases. From germline, CDR1 is SQVTM and CDR2 ANQGSEA. The V and J ends lost 8 bases and 5 bases, in that order; junction bases with no gene match: 5. This CDR3 is 11 amino acids long. Written as DNA, the CDR3 is TGCAGCTCCTTCAGGGGGACTGAAGCTTTCTTT. This codes for CSSFRGTEAFF.

In this sample, this clonotype turned up a few times. The CDR3: CASSWTSEVLYF. CDR3 bases: TGTGCCAGCAGTTGGACTAGCGAGGTGCTCTACTTC. The chain combines TRBV7-9 with TRBJ2-5, with TRBD2 matching over 9 bases. This CDR3 spans 12 amino acids. Germline CDR1 is SEHNR and CDR2 is FQNEAQ (reference sequence). The V gene end was trimmed by 6 bases and the J gene end by 14 bases; junction bases not matched to a gene: 10.

The chain joins TRBV7-6 to TRBJ1-1; D gene uncertain. The CDR3 runs 12 residues. The germline V and J ends were trimmed by 6 bases and 7 bases, with 12 bases remaining between them. The V gene's germline CDR1 is SGHVS and CDR2 FNYEAQ. CDR3 sequence reads: CASSSPGSEAFF. CDR3 bases: TGTGCCAGCAGTAGTCCGGGGAGTGAAGCTTTCTTT.

This clonotype was picked up a small number of times. This chain joins TRBV5-1 and TRBJ2-3, with D maybe TRBD1 (6 bases). This CDR3 contains 15 residues. The germline gives CDR1 SGHRS, CDR2 YFSETQ. The V gene lost 4 bases and the J gene lost 6 bases, with 18 bases spanning the gap. CDR3 sequence reads: CASSPLAGAGDTQYF. Here the CDR3 DNA reads TGCGCCAGCAGCCCCTTGGCAGGGGCAGGGGATACGCAGTATTTT.

This chain links TRBV7-2 with TRBJ2-1; TRBD2 might be the D (5 bases). The length of the CDR3 is 16 residues. V was trimmed by 1 base and J by 2 bases, leaving 12 bases between them. Germline V lookup: CDR1 SGHTA, CDR2 FQGNSA. This chain's CDR3 is CASSLEASITYNEQFF. CDR3 bases: TGTGCCAGCAGCTTAGAGGCTAGCATAACCTACAATGAGCAGTTCTTC.

This clonotype was picked up a small number of times. The chain is built from TRBV4-2 and TRBJ2-7, with D maybe TRBD2 (6 bases). The germline V and J ends were trimmed by 4 bases and 2 bases, with 15 bases remaining between them. Germline values: CDR1 LGHNA, CDR2 YNFKEQ. CDR3 length: 15 amino acids. CDR3 sequence: CASSPTGLQTYEQYF. CDR3 DNA: TGTGCCAGCAGCCCAACGGGACTCCAAACCTACGAGCAGTACTTC.

This clonotype was seen only a few times. V gene TRBV6-1 combines with J gene TRBJ1-2, with a weak D call TRBD1 (5 bases). V lost 2 bases and J lost 14, with 12 bases in between. Germline values: CDR1 MNHNS, CDR2 SASEGT. The CDR3 is made up of 11 amino acids. The DNA of the CDR3 is TGTGCCAGCAGTGAAATGCCCGGGGGGACCTTC. It is translated as CASSEMPGGTF.

The chain couples TRBV20-1 to TRBJ1-5, with D hard to call. The germline gives CDR1 DFQATT, CDR2 SNEGSKA (reference sequence). V gave up 3 bases and J gave up 3 bases, with 9 bases separating them. CDR3 length: 13 residues. CDR3 bases: TGCAGTGCTAGCTCGGCCTTCAATCAGCCCCAGCATTTT. Protein: CSASSAFNQPQHF.

The chain links TRBV19 to TRBJ2-5; perhaps TRBD1 as D (5 bases). The CDR3 is 14 amino acids. Germline CDR1 LNHDA, CDR2 SQIVND (reference sequence). V gave up 3 bases and J gave up 2 bases, with 10 bases separating them. Written as DNA, the CDR3 is TGTGCCAGTAGTATGCGAGACAGTCAAGAGACCCAGTACTTC. It yields the protein CASSMRDSQETQYF.

This clonotype was counted between two and nine times. The rearrangement joins TRBV6-5 to TRBJ2-7; 13 bases line up with TRBD2. The CDR3 loop spans 17 amino acids. Per germline, CDR1 MNHEY and CDR2 SVGAGI. The J segment lost 2 bases and the V segment lost 2 bases, leaving 6 bases of the junction unmatched. CDR3 sequence reads: CASSYRTSGGPPYEQYF. In DNA, the CDR3 is TGTGCCAGCAGTTACCGGACTAGCGGGGGCCCCCCCTACGAGCAGTACTTC.

This clonotype was picked up a small number of times. DNA of the CDR3: TGTGCCAGCAGTGAAAGGGGTAACGAAAAACTGTTTTTT. Protein: CASSERGNEKLFF. The chain combines TRBV25-1 with TRBJ1-4, with D possibly being TRBD1 (5 bases). Trimming removed 2 bases from V and 8 bases from J, with 9 bases in between. The CDR3 sequence is 13 residues long. Germline assignment: CDR1 MGHDK and CDR2 SYGVNS. The variable domain in full, with the rest retrieved from reference TRBV25-1 and TRBJ1-4, is EADIYQTPRYLVIGTGKKITLECSQTMGHDKMYWYQQDPGMELHLIHYSYGVNSTEKGDLSSESTVSRIRTEHFPLTLESARPSHTSQYLCASSERGNEKLFFGSGTQLSVL.

The J gene is TRBJ1-2, the V gene TRBV3-1; 10 bases agree with TRBD1. V dropped 4 bases and J dropped 8; count of bases not matched to a gene: 7. The CDR3 covers 14 residues. Germline CDR1 reads LGHDT; CDR2 reads YNNKEL (reference sequence). This CDR3 is CASSLRQGAGGYTF. As DNA, the CDR3 is TGTGCCAGCAGCCTTCGACAGGGGGCGGGCGGCTACACCTTC. The full variable domain, rest sourced from reference TRBV3-1 and TRBJ1-2, is DTAVSQTPKYLVTQMGNDKSIKCEQNLGHDTMYWYKQDSKKFLKIMFSYNNKELIINETVPNRFSPKSPDKAHLNLHINSLELGDSAVYFCASSLRQGAGGYTFGSGTRLTVV.

The chain links TRBV20-1 to TRBJ1-1, with 9 bases fitting TRBD1. With 6 bases clipped from V and 3 bases from J, the junction kept 5 bases outside the gene matches. The CDR3 length is 13 residues. The germline gives CDR1 DFQATT, CDR2 SNEGSKA (reference sequence). The CDR3 protein is CSAPQGAYTEAFF. In nucleotides, the CDR3 is TGCAGTGCGCCACAGGGGGCTTACACTGAAGCTTTCTTT.

This clonotype was seen a few times. The chain employs TRBV5-6 and TRBJ2-1, with 11 nucleotides matching TRBD2. Per the germline V gene, CDR1 is SGHDT and CDR2 is YYEEEE. The CDR3 extends over 15 amino acids. The V segment lost 6 bases and the J segment 4 bases; nucleotides outside the gene matches: 6. The CDR3, as DNA: TGTGCCAGCACCTACGGGACTAGCGGATACAATGAGCAGTTCTTC. This sequence encodes CASTYGTSGYNEQFF.

This clonotype was counted a few times. CDR3 sequence (DNA): TGTGCCAGTAGTCCAAGGGGCCCTCCCCACACCGGGGAGCTGTTTTTT. Translating gives CASSPRGPPHTGELFF. The J gene is TRBJ2-2, the V gene TRBV19; D might be TRBD1 (5 bases). The V and J ends lost 5 bases and 3 bases respectively, with 16 bases between them. This CDR3 spans 16 amino acids. The germline V gene encodes CDR1 LNHDA and CDR2 SQIVND (reference sequence). Together with reference TRBV19 and TRBJ2-2, the CDR3 gives the full variable domain: DGGITQSPKYLFRKEGQNVTLSCEQNLNHDAMYWYRQDPGQGLRLIYYSQIVNDFQKGDIAEGYSVSREKKESFPLTVTSAQKNPTAFYLCASSPRGPPHTGELFFGEGSRLTVL.

V and J are TRBV10-1 and TRBJ2-7; the match to TRBD2 covers 10 bases. CDR1 WNHNN and CDR2 SYGVQD come from the germline V gene (reference sequence). The trim removed 2 bases at V and 3 bases at J, leaving 4 bases unmatched. The CDR3 extends over 15 amino acids. The CDR3 here is CASSEELAGLYEQYV. The CDR3 DNA follows: TGCGCCAGCAGTGAGGAACTAGCGGGACTCTACGAGCAGTACGTC.

This chain uses TRBV11-3 with TRBJ1-1, with no clear D. V was cut by 2 bases and J by 5 bases, with 12 bases left in between. CDR3 size: 14 residues. CDR1 is SGHNT and CDR2 is YENEEA in the germline V gene. The CDR3 DNA follows: TGTGCCAGCAGCTTATATCCGGTGGGAACTGAAGCTTTCTTT. Translation gives CASSLYPVGTEAFF. The whole variable domain, remainder taken from reference TRBV11-3 and TRBJ1-1, is EAGVVQSPRYKIIEKKQPVAFWCNPISGHNTLYWYLQNLGQGPELLIRYENEEAVDDSQLPKDRFSAERLKGVDSTLKIQPAELGDSAVYLCASSLYPVGTEAFFGQGTRLTVV.

This clonotype was picked up many times. The J gene is TRBJ2-2, the V gene TRBV5-1; D remains ambiguous. The CDR3 runs 14 residues. The ends were cut back, 1 base at V and 2 bases at J, with 6 bases in the middle. Germline V gene data show CDR1 as SGHRS and CDR2 as YFSETQ. In DNA, the CDR3 is TGCGCCAGCAGCTTGACAGTTAACACCGGGGAGCTGTTTTTT. This codes for CASSLTVNTGELFF.

This clonotype was seen just once. A read error may produce the germline difference seen at one junction end. The J gene is TRBJ2-4, the V gene TRBV3-1, with D maybe TRBD2 (6 bases). Per the germline V gene, CDR1 is LGHDT and CDR2 is YNNKEL (reference sequence). The CDR3 loop spans 15 amino acids. The CDR3 DNA sequence: TGTGCCAGCAGCCAAGGCCCGGGAGCCCAAAACATTCAGTACTTC. This sequence encodes CASSQGPGAQNIQYF.

This clonotype was detected a few times. The V gene is TRBV27, the J gene TRBJ2-2, with TRBD1 as a possible D gene (6 bases). The CDR3 is 17 amino acids. Trimming cost V 4 bases and J 3 bases, with 18 bases left between them. Germline CDR1 MNHEY, CDR2 SMNVEV (reference sequence). CDR3 coding DNA: TGTGCCAGCAGTTATTTCTCACCAGGGGTAGACACCGGGGAGCTGTTTTTT. Residues: CASSYFSPGVDTGELFF.

The chain combines TRBV5-4 with TRBJ2-2, with D unresolved. Germline V gives CDR1 SGHNT, CDR2 YYREEE (reference sequence). V was cut by 5 bases and J by 6 bases, with 11 bases left in between. The CDR3 consists of 13 residues. This CDR3 is CASSLPGAGELFF. Here the CDR3 DNA reads TGTGCCAGCAGTTTGCCTGGGGCCGGGGAGCTGTTTTTT. The variable domain in full, with the rest retrieved from reference TRBV5-4 and TRBJ2-2, is ETGVTQSPTHLIKTRGQQVTLRCSSQSGHNTVSWYQQALGQGPQFIFQYYREEENGRGNFPPRFSGLQFPNYSSELNVNALELDDSALYLCASSLPGAGELFFGEGSRLTVL.